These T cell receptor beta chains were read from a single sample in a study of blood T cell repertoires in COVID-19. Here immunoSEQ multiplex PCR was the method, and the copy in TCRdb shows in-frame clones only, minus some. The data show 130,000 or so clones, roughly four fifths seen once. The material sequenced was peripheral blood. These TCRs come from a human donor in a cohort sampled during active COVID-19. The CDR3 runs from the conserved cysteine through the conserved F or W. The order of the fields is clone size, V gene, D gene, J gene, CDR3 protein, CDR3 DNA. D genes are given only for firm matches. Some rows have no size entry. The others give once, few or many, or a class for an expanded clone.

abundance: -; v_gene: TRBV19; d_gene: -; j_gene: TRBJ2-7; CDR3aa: CASSTLYEQYF; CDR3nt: TGTGCCAGTAGTACCCTCTACGAGCAGTACTTC
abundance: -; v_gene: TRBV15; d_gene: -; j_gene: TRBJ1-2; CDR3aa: CATSRDRGKWDYGYTF; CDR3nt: TGTGCCACCAGCAGAGATAGGGGGAAATGGGACTATGGCTACACCTTC
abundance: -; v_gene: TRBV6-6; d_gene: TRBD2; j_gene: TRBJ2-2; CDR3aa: CASANGGGNTGELFF; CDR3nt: TGTGCCAGCGCAAACGGGGGGGGAAACACCGGGGAGCTGTTTTTT
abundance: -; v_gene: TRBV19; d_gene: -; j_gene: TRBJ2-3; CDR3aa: CASSTSLAGTDTQYF; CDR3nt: TGTGCCAGTAGTACCTCCCTGGCGGGCACAGATACGCAGTATTTT
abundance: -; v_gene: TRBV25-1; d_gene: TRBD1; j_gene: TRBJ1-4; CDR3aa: CASSDTGVANEKLFF; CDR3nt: TGTGCCAGCAGTGATACAGGGGTGGCTAATGAAAAACTGTTTTTT
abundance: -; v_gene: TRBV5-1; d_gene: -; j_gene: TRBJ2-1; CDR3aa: CASSLEGRTYNEQFF; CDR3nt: TGCGCCAGCAGCTTGGAGGGGAGGACCTACAATGAGCAGTTCTTC
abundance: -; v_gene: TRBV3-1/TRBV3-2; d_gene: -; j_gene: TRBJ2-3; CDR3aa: CASSQGQGRADTQYF; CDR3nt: TGTGCCAGCAGCCAAGGTCAGGGGCGGGCAGATACGCAGTATTTT
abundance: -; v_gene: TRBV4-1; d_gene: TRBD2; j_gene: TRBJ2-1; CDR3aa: CASRTSGGAMNEQFF; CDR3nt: TGCGCCAGCAGGACTAGCGGGGGGGCAATGAATGAGCAGTTCTTC
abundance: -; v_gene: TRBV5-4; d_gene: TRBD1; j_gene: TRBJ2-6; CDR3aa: CASSPGTGGAGANVLTF; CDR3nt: TGTGCCAGCAGCCCCGGGACAGGGGGCGCTGGGGCCAACGTCCTGACTTTC
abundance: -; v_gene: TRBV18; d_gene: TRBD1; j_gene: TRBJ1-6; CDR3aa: CASSVLQDRENSPLHF; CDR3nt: TGTGCCAGCTCCGTTCTTCAGGACAGGGAAAATTCACCCCTCCACTTT
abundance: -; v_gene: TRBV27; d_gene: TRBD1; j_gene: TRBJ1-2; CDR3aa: CASSSPGQPPTPYGYTF; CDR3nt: TGTGCCAGCAGTTCCCCGGGACAGCCTCCTACCCCCTATGGCTACACCTTC
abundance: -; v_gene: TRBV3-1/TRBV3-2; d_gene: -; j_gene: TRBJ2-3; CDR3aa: CASSQDLAPQQYF; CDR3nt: TGTGCCAGCAGCCAAGATTTAGCCCCCCAGCAGTATTTT
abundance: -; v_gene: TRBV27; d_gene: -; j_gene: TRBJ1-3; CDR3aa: CASSLTSPIPGNTIYF; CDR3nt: TGTGCCAGCAGTTTAACATCTCCCATCCCTGGAAACACCATATATTTT
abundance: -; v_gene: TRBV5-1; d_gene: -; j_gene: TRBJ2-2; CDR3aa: CASSLAAANTGELFF; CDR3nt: TGCGCCAGCAGCTTGGCGGCGGCGAACACCGGGGAGCTGTTTTTT
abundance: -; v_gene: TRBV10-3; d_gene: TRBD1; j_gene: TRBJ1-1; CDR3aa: CAISEPGGETTEAFF; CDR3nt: TGTGCCATCAGTGAGCCAGGGGGCGAGACGACTGAAGCTTTCTTT
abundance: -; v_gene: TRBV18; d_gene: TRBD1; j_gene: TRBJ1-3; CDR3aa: CASSPPTGGSGNTIYF; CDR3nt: TGTGCCAGCTCACCACCAACAGGGGGCTCTGGAAACACCATATATTTT
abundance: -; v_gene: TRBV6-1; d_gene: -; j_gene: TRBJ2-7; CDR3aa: CASSEIRAGTRAYEQYF; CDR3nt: TGTGCCAGCAGTGAGATTCGGGCGGGGACTCGCGCCTACGAGCAGTACTTC
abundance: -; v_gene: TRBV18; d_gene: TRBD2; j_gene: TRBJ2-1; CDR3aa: CASSPLRLAGGRDEQFF; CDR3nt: TGTGCCAGCTCACCGCTTCGACTAGCGGGGGGCCGCGATGAGCAGTTCTTC
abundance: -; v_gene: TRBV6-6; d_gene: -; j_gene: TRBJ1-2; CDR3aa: CASKNPGDLHGYTF; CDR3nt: TGTGCCAGCAAGAACCCAGGGGATCTCCATGGCTACACCTTC
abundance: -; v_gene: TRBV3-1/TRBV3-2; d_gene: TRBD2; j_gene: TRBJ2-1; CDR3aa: CASSHSGGTLHEQFF; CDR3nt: TGTGCCAGCAGCCATAGCGGGGGCACCCTACATGAGCAGTTCTTC
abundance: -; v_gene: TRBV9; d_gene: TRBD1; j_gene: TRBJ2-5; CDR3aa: CASSFDRGQETQYF; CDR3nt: TGTGCCAGCAGCTTCGACAGGGGACAAGAGACCCAGTACTTC
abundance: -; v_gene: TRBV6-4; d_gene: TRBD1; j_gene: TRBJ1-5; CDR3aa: CASPPGQGWQPQHF; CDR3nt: TGTGCCAGCCCGCCGGGACAGGGGTGGCAGCCCCAGCATTTT
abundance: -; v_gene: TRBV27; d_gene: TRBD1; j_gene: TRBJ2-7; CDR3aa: CASSPSVATGEHEQYF; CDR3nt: TGTGCCAGCAGTCCCTCGGTAGCGACAGGGGAACACGAGCAGTACTTC
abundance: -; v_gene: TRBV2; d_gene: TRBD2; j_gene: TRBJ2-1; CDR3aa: CASSEKDGPGGSYNEQFF; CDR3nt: TGTGCCAGCAGTGAAAAGGATGGACCGGGGGGGTCCTACAATGAGCAGTTCTTC
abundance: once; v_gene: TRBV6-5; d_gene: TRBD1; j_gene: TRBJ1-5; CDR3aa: CAITGQNNQPQHF; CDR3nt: TGTGCCATTACGGGACAGAACAATCAGCCCCAGCATTTT
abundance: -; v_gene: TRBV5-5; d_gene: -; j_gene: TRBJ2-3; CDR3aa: CASSHRTGTDTQYF; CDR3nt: TGTGCCAGCAGCCACCGGACAGGCACAGATACGCAGTATTTT
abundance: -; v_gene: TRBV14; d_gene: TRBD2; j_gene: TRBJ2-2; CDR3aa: CASSRGSDTGLVITGELFF; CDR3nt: TGTGCCAGCAGCAGGGGGTCCGATACGGGACTAGTTATCACCGGGGAGCTGTTTTTT
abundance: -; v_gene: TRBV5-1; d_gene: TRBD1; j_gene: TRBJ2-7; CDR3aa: CASKGTGVLQQYF; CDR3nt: TGCGCCAGCAAAGGGACAGGGGTACTCCAGCAGTACTTC
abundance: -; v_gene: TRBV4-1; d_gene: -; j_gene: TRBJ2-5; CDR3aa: CASSQGSLGDGTQYF; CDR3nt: TGCGCCAGCAGCCAAGGATCTCTAGGGGATGGGACCCAGTACTTC
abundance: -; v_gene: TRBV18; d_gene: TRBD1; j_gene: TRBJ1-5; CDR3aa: CASSPTGGNQPQHF; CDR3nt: TGTGCCAGCTCACCAACAGGGGGGAATCAGCCCCAGCATTTT
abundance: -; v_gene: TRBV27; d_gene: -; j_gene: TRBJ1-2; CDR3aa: CASSYSHITVGAGYTF; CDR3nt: TGTGCCAGCAGTTATTCCCATATTACTGTGGGGGCTGGCTACACCTTC
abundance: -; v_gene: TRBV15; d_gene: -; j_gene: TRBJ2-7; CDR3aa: CATSRDPPLAGYEQYF; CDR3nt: TGTGCCACCAGCAGAGATCCCCCCCTAGCAGGCTACGAGCAGTACTTC